This T cell receptor (beta chain) appears in the sequencing data of a study of blood T cell repertoires in COVID-19 (dated by TCRdb to the early 2020s). In the study overall: Samples covering the acute and convalescent phases of COVID-19 were provided by collaborators in the United States, Italy and Spain. The prospective study material was composed of cDNA or gDNA derived from T cells, B-cell-depleted T cells, or PBMCs. Subjects who had been exposed to COVID-19, were actively infected with it, or had recovered from it provided the deeply sampled blood TCRbeta repertoires that made up the dataset. A freely available public database, intended as a resource for researchers studying the immune response to SARS-CoV-2, is where the repertoires were released. Samples were obtained from the ongoing ImmuneRACE study (first 160 participants) and from 1,254 subjects provided by 6 global collaborators. Nearly every sample came with metadata listing a de-identified subject ID, COVID-19 status, age in years and sex. Where HLA class I and class II types were available, the types were taken from metadata supplied by the sample provider, not from assay-based typing. Overall study results and their limits: The amount of clinical and demographic metadata varied by source and participant and was provided uncurated.

In Seattle, one collaborating source enrolled patients while the infection was active and tracked those patients longitudinally over the course of disease. Whole blood was collected in K2EDTA tubes by collaborating institutions according to the institutions' own protocols. Collaborator samples were shipped for TCRbeta analysis as frozen whole blood, isolated PBMCs, or DNA extracted from either sample type. The CDR1 and CDR2 encoded by the germline V gene are MRHNA and SNTAGT. Counted from cysteine to phenylalanine, this CDR3 has 9 amino acids. The DNA shown is the 27-base CDR3, in frame from base 1. V is pared back by 9 bases and J by 7 bases, with 6 bases lying between the germline termini. The immunoSEQ Assay, a bias-controlled multiplex PCR, was used to amplify TCRbeta CDR3 regions from genomic DNA. The authors processed their data as follows. The number of nucleated cells in each sample was estimated from the amplification of reference gene primers within the assay. To quantify the absolute abundance of each unique TCRbeta CDR3 rearrangement, sequence reads were collapsed and filtered. For each sample, productive Simpson clonality was calculated as the square root of Simpson's diversity index over productive rearrangements. Entries here come from immuneACCESS through TCRdb and include only in-frame sequences with V and J called. Some clones fail to appear in such tables; in the studies checked, an unresolved V gene covers under half of the shortfall, and the cause of the remainder is unknown. V, J and clone size derive from that table, while D and trimming were established from the DNA sequence. This sample comprises about 150,000 clones, approximately 86% of them detected only once. Of the sample, roughly 0.62% is held by the ten largest clones.

This clone was seen only once. Its target antigen remains unknown. No much larger clone is present one base from it, and per-base qualities are unavailable. The rearranged chain carries TRBV6-4 and TRBJ1-1; a tentative D call is TRBD1 (6 bases match). This TCR derives from a man aged 60-69 years with COVID-19, enrolled during active disease. The material sequenced was peripheral blood. The nucleotides are TGTGCCAGGGGACATGAAGCTTTCTTT. This encodes CARGHEAFF.